The 10 T cell receptor beta chains below all came from one sample that was sequenced in a study of shared clonotypes between healthy human individuals. The assay was immunoSEQ multiplex PCR, and TCRdb's table has in-frame clones only and misses some. The sample lists some 2,500,000 clones, roughly 92% seen once, with 0.37% in the top ten. The sample consisted of naive CD4+ T cells from PBMCs. Subset described: CD45RA+ positively selected. Source of these receptors: a man aged 18 to 30 in good health. Some clones in this sample may be carry-over from other donors' samples.

This clone appeared once. CDR3 nucleotides: TGTGCCAGCAGCCCCCCCGGGCAGGGTGGGAACACTGAAGCTTTCTTT. Its protein is CASSPPGQGGNTEAFF. The rearrangement uses TRBV9 and TRBJ1-1, with D maybe TRBD1 (5 bases). The germline gives CDR1 SGDLS, CDR2 YYNGEE. The CDR3 sequence is 16 residues long. The V end lost 4 bases, the J end lost 1 base, and 17 bases lay between the germline ends.

This clone has only one observation. The chain employs TRBV10-3 and TRBJ1-1; unclear D gene. The CDR3 is 16 amino acids. CDR1 ENHRY and CDR2 SYGVKD come from the germline V gene. Trimming left V 0 bases short and J 0 bases short, with 11 bases between. DNA for the CDR3: TGTGCCATCAGTGAGTCGAATAAACGGCTGAACACTGAAGCTTTCTTT. It translates to CAISESNKRLNTEAFF.

The chain is built from TRBV15 and TRBJ1-2, with D tentatively TRBD1 (6 bases). Germline assignment: CDR1 LNHNV and CDR2 YYDKDF (reference sequence). CDR3 size: 18 residues. The V and J ends lost 0 bases and 3 bases respectively, with 20 bases between them. The CDR3 nucleotides are TGTGCCACCAGCAGAGACCGGGACACCCGTCTTAGTGACTATGGCTACACCTTC. Residues: CATSRDRDTRLSDYGYTF. The full variable domain, with the rest looked up from reference TRBV15 and TRBJ1-2, is DAMVIQNPRYQVTQFGKPVTLSCSQTLNHNVMYWYQQKSSQAPKLLFHYYDKDFNNEADTPDNFQSRRPNTSFCFLDIRSPGLGDTAMYLCATSRDRDTRLSDYGYTFGSGTRLTVV.

V is TRBV14 and J is TRBJ2-1; 8 bases agree with TRBD2. Germline V gene sequence: CDR1 SGHDN, CDR2 FVKESK. The CDR3 sequence is 16 residues long. Trimming removed 4 bases from V and 4 bases from J; junction bases left unmatched: 9. The chain's CDR3 is CASSRPRRGRYNEQFF. CDR3 coding DNA: TGTGCCAGCAGCCGCCCCCGGCGCGGGAGGTACAATGAGCAGTTCTTC.

The V and J genes are TRBV7-9 and TRBJ1-1; D possibly corresponds to TRBD1 (6 bases). Trimming removed 5 bases from V and 0 bases from J, with 22 bases in between. This CDR3 is 18 amino acids long. The germline gives CDR1 SEHNR, CDR2 FQNEAQ (reference sequence). The CDR3, as DNA: TGTGCCAGCAGCGTTAGCGGGGGGGCAGGTAGGGTGAACACTGAAGCTTTCTTT. Its translation: CASSVSGGAGRVNTEAFF.

The rearrangement links TRBV5-1 to TRBJ1-5; D gene uncertain. V shed 4 bases and J shed 2 bases, with 13 bases lying between them. The length of the CDR3 is 15 residues. Germline CDR1 and CDR2: SGHRS and YFSETQ. The chain's CDR3 is CASSVDPAGNQPQHF. The DNA for the CDR3 is TGCGCCAGCAGCGTGGACCCCGCGGGCAATCAGCCCCAGCATTTT.

This chain uses TRBV27 with TRBJ2-5, with 8 bases that match TRBD2. Unmatched junction bases numbered 9, after V lost 1 base and J lost 5 bases. The CDR3 is 16 amino acids. Germline V CDR1 and CDR2: MNHEY, SMNVEV (reference sequence). CDR3 loop: CASSLWPIAGSETQYF. CDR3 bases: TGTGCCAGCAGTTTATGGCCGATAGCGGGAAGTGAGACCCAGTACTTC.

This chain connects TRBV7-9 to TRBJ2-2, with a weak D call TRBD1 (6 bases). V gave up 5 bases and J gave up 4 bases, with 14 bases separating them. The CDR3 is made up of 15 amino acids. CDR1 SEHNR and CDR2 FQNEAQ come from the germline V gene (reference sequence). The CDR3 protein is CASSLLIRGTGELFF. Here the CDR3 DNA reads TGTGCCAGCAGCCTATTAATCAGGGGCACCGGGGAGCTGTTTTTT. Looking up the rest from reference TRBV7-9 and TRBJ2-2 gives the full variable domain: DTGVSQNPRHKITKRGQNVTFRCDPISEHNRLYWYRQTLGQGPEFLTYFQNEAQLEKSRLLSDRFSAERPKGSFSTLEIQRTEQGDSAMYLCASSLLIRGTGELFFGEGSRLTVL.

The rearrangement links TRBV9 to TRBJ1-2; D is possibly TRBD1 (5 bases). V lost 3 bases and J 2 bases, leaving 14 bases between the germline ends. CDR1 SGDLS and CDR2 YYNGEE come from the germline V gene. The CDR3 runs to 15 residues. CDR3 sequence: CASSGRGGTNYGYTF. CDR3 nucleotide sequence: TGTGCCAGCAGCGGTCGGGGGGGGACGAACTATGGCTACACCTTC. Full variable domain (remainder filled in from reference TRBV9 and TRBJ1-2): DSGVTQTPKHLITATGQRVTLRCSPRSGDLSVYWYQQSLDQGLQFLIQYYNGEERAKGNILERFSAQQFPDLHSELNLSSLELGDSALYFCASSGRGGTNYGYTFGSGTRLTVV.

The chain carries TRBV6-6 and TRBJ1-4; no clear D. The CDR3 totals 14 residues. Trimming took 6 bases from V and 0 from J, leaving 8 bases between them. CDR1 and CDR2 from the germline V gene are MNHNY and SVGAGI (reference sequence). The CDR3 sequence is CASRSAATNEKLFF. In nucleotides, the CDR3 is TGTGCCAGCAGGTCAGCAGCAACTAATGAAAAACTGTTTTTT.